This TCR beta chain was retrieved from a study of cytomegalovirus exposure and HLA in healthy donors. Losses at the gene ends were 4 bases for V and 5 bases for J; bases not matched to a gene: 10. Germline CDR1 and CDR2: MNHNS and SASEGT. The CDR3 is 16 amino acids. The PCR ran on 60 Vbeta and 13 Jbeta primers. Here immunoSEQ multiplex PCR was the method, and the copy in TCRdb shows in-frame clones only, minus some. The table includes approximately 70,000 clones, around 74% detected once. The study's findings and limits: In all likelihood, a cluster of highly shared sequence variants was a sequencing artifact.

Worth noting for this clone: The antigen remains undetermined.

Specimen: PBMCs. The source is a woman aged 60-75 years in good health and CMV-seropositive. The chain is built from TRBV6-1 and TRBJ1-5; 8 bases map to TRBD1. CDR3 bases: TGTGCCAGCAGTGGCACTACAGGGGGTGGTCATCAGCCCCAGCATTTT. It is translated as CASSGTTGGGHQPQHF.